Listed below are T cell receptor beta chains from one sample, sequenced in a study of post-analysis software for immune sequencing data. TCRdb reprocessed the PCR reads via MiXCR and lists one record per CDR3 protein. The profile shows approximately 660,000 distinct CDR3 sequences, around 64% of them singletons. Sequenced: blood. All receptors derive from a girl aged 2 to 10 with multiple sclerosis. The CDR3 runs from the conserved cysteine through the conserved F or W. Part of the rows lack a size; the others show once, few, many or a class for expanded clones.

TRBJ2-7 | few | TRBV11-2 | CASSLDRTGLGEQYF
TRBJ1-5 | few | TRBV27 | CASSLGTGGDNQPQHF
TRBJ2-2 | . | TRBV15 | CATSRRDTSLTGELFF
TRBJ2-7 | . | TRBV11-2 | CASSGGLAEILSSYEQYF
TRBJ2-3 | few | TRBV14 | CASSGSGGGLTDTQYF
TRBJ2-7 | . | TRBV6-5 | CASSYEGRAGEQYF
TRBJ1-2 | few | TRBV10-3 | CAINPGGSYGYTF
TRBJ1-1 | . | TRBV7-9 | CASSPPDSLNTEAFF
TRBJ1-1 | . | TRBV10-3 | CAISRKQQNTEAFF
TRBJ2-3 | . | TRBV29-1 | CSVGGQDTDTQYF
TRBJ2-3 | . | TRBV24-1 | CATSDLLGDTQYF
TRBJ2-3 | many | TRBV7-2 | CASSALAGVSGTQYF
TRBJ2-1 | . | TRBV20-1 | CSARPPWDEQFF
TRBJ1-2 | . | TRBV2 | CASRGTLGYGYTF
TRBJ2-4 | . | TRBV5-1 | CASSKTGLGGDIQYF
TRBJ2-1 | few | TRBV7-9 | CASSLRPAPDEQFF